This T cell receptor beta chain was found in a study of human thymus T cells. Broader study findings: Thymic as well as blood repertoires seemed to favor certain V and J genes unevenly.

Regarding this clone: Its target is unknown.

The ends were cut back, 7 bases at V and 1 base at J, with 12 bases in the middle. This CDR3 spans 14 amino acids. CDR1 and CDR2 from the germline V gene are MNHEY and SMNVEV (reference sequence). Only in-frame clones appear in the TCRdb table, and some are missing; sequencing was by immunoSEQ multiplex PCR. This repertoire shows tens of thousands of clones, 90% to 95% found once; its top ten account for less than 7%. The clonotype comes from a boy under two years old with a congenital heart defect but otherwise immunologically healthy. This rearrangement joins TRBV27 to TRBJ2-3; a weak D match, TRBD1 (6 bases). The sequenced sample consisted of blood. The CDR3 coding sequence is TGTGCCAGCAAGGGGGTTGGGGGCACAGATACGCAGTATTTT. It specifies CASKGVGGTDTQYF.